One sample yielded the 13 T cell receptor beta chains listed below, sequenced in a study of metastatic and nonmetastatic thyroid tumors. TCRdb redid the clone calls on the PCR reads using MiXCR. The profile shows roughly 61,000 clones, 4% to 5% of them singletons. There were no patients who had received any treatment before thyroid surgery. Material: blood. The receptors originated from a female donor with papillary thyroid cancer or a benign thyroid nodule (not recorded which). Some clones in this sample may be carry-over from other donors' samples.

This clone showed up many times. V usage is TRBV5-6 and J usage is TRBJ2-1, with 8 nucleotides matching TRBD2. Germline trimming cut 0 bases from V and 10 bases from J; bases unmatched to any gene: 12. The CDR3 extends over 16 amino acids. CDR1 SGHDT and CDR2 YYEEEE come from the germline V gene. CDR3 nucleotide sequence: TGTGCCAGCAGCTTGGTGCGGGGGGCGTTGTTAAGAGAGCAGTTCTTC. Translated, it gives CASSLVRGALLREQFF. Variable domain in full (rest from reference TRBV5-6 and TRBJ2-1): DAGVTQSPTHLIKTRGQQVTLRCSPKSGHDTVSWYQQALGQGPQFIFQYYEEEERQRGNFPDRFSGHQFPNYSSELNVNALLLGDSALYLCASSLVRGALLREQFFGPGTRLTVL.

Of note for this clone: This CDR3 is also generated by other DNA sequences in the sample. The CDR3 protein is CASSQTGSGELFF. CDR3 sequence (DNA): TGCGCCAGCAGCCAGACAGGTTCCGGGGAGCTGTTTTTT. The J gene is TRBJ2-2, the V gene TRBV5-1; TRBD1 might be the D (6 bases). Germline V gene lookup returns CDR1 SGHRS and CDR2 YFSETQ. The V gene lost 4 bases and the J gene lost 6 bases, with 10 bases spanning the gap. This CDR3 has 13 residues.

This clone was observed many times. The V call is TRBV6-6, the J call TRBJ1-1; the D is unclear. Germline CDR1 reads MNHNY; CDR2 reads SVGAGI (reference sequence). Trimming stripped 0 bases from V and 1 base from J, with 18 bases between. The CDR3 covers 18 residues. CDR3 protein: CASSYSGVVGRRNTEAFF. The DNA of the CDR3 is TGTGCCAGCAGTTACTCTGGGGTGGTAGGCAGAAGGAACACTGAAGCTTTCTTT.

Notes on this clone: A read error may explain this, as a much larger clone is one base away. In the same sample, other DNA sequences code for this CDR3. The rearrangement uses TRBV11-2 and TRBJ1-4; D perhaps matches TRBD1 (6 bases). CDR3 length: 15 residues. CDR1 is SGHAT and CDR2 is FQNNGV in the germline V gene. CDR3 sequence: CASSLNQGQGEKLFF. DNA of the CDR3: TGTGCCAGCAGCTTAAACCAGGGACAAGGAGAAAAGCTGTTTTTT.

This clone was detected many times. This sample includes further DNA sequences coding for the same CDR3. The chain carries TRBV7-2 and TRBJ2-5, with D possibly called TRBD1 or TRBD2 (6 bases each). V was shortened by 1 base and J by 5 bases, with 11 bases between the two germline ends. Germline V gene lookup returns CDR1 SGHTA and CDR2 FQGNSA. This CDR3 has 14 amino acids. CDR3 DNA sequence: TGTGCCAGCAGCTTAGGGGGGGCCGGGGAGACCCAGTACTTC. It encodes CASSLGGAGETQYF.

This clone occurred many times. This sequence joins TRBV11-3 and TRBJ2-7; 10 bases fit TRBD1. Germline V gene sequence: CDR1 SGHNT, CDR2 YENEEA. V shed 1 base and J 4 bases; nucleotides not matched to a gene: 4. This CDR3 has 15 amino acids. The CDR3 DNA reads TGTGCCAGCAGCTTAGTAGGGACAGGGGTTTACGAGCAGTACTTC. Protein product: CASSLVGTGVYEQYF.

This clone was seen repeatedly, ten times or more. V and J are TRBV11-2 and TRBJ2-3; D not certain. The CDR3 totals 13 residues. Germline values: CDR1 SGHAT, CDR2 FQNNGV. V was shortened by 1 base and J by 5 bases, with 7 bases between the two germline ends. The CDR3: CASSLASQDTQYF. Written as DNA, the CDR3 is TGTGCCAGCAGCTTAGCGAGCCAAGATACGCAGTATTTT.

This clone was detected many times. Since a much larger clone is just one base distant, this may be a read error. Other DNA sequences in the sample encode the same CDR3. The rearrangement uses TRBV24-1 and TRBJ2-1, with 13 bases that match TRBD2. The CDR3 is 18 amino acids. Per the germline V gene, CDR1 is KGHDR and CDR2 is SFDVKD. J lost 10 bases, V lost 2 bases, and 13 bases had no gene match. The CDR3 nucleotides read TGTGCCACCAGTGATTCGCGGACTAGCGGGAGTCTTAAGGGCGAGCAGTTCTTC. Protein: CATSDSRTSGSLKGEQFF.

This chain links TRBV6-1 with TRBJ1-6; no clear D. The CDR3 has 14 amino acids. CDR1 and CDR2 (germline): MNHNS, SASEGT. V was pared by 8 bases and J by 7 bases, with 15 bases between. The CDR3, as DNA: TGTGCCAGCGGGGAGGGTACGGGCAATTCACCCCTCCACTTT. It specifies CASGEGTGNSPLHF.

This clone was picked up many times. V usage is TRBV5-6 and J usage is TRBJ2-1; D unclear. Deletions cut 0 bases from V and 10 bases from J, with 11 bases between. There are 13 residues in the CDR3. Germline lookup yields CDR1 SGHDT and CDR2 YYEEEE. The chain's CDR3 is CASSLVTLREQFF. DNA for the CDR3: TGTGCCAGCAGCTTGGTGACCCTACGGGAGCAGTTCTTC.

Many counts were recorded for this clone. The CDR3 protein is CASSFGEGNEQFF. The CDR3 coding sequence is TGTGCCAGCAGTTTTGGTGAGGGGAATGAGCAGTTCTTC. The chain uses TRBV12-3 or TRBV12-4 and TRBJ2-1, with D perhaps given as TRBD1 or TRBD2 (5 bases each). CDR3 length: 13 amino acids. Trimming stripped 3 bases from V and 7 bases from J, with 10 bases between.

This clone was seen just once. A single base separates this from a much larger clone, so it may be a read error. The rearrangement joins TRBV18 to TRBJ2-2; TRBD1 is a possible D gene (5 bases). Germline V lookup: CDR1 KGHSH, CDR2 LQKENI. CDR3 length: 16 residues. CDR3: CAISPASGLNTGELFF. CDR3 coding DNA: TGTGCCATCTCACCCGCCTCAGGGCTTAACACCGGGGAGCTGTTTTTT. Full variable domain (rest looked up from reference TRBV18 and TRBJ2-2): NAGVMQNPRHLVRRRGQEARLRCSPMKGHSHVYWYRQLPEEGLKFMVYLQKENIIDESGMPKERFSAEFPKEGPSILRIQQVVRGDSAAYFCAISPASGLNTGELFFGEGSRLTVL.

This clone has a count of ten or more. DNA for the CDR3: TGCAGTGCTAGAGAAGGACAGGGGTGGGAAGAGACCCAGTACTTC. This translates into CSAREGQGWEETQYF. V is TRBV20-1 and J is TRBJ2-5; 9 nucleotides align to TRBD1. From germline, CDR1 is DFQATT and CDR2 SNEGSKA (reference sequence). This CDR3 comprises 15 residues. J lost 3 bases, V lost 0 bases, and 5 bases had no gene match.